This T cell receptor beta chain was observed in a study of preoperative IRX-2 immunotherapy in early breast cancer. Treatment denoted: preoperative locoregional IRX-2 cytokine immunotherapy. Samples came from a phase Ib trial of preoperative locoregional IRX-2 cytokine immunotherapy. This clone occurred a few times. There are 16 residues in the CDR3. V lost 5 bases and J lost 5; bases outside the gene matches: 12. Generated by immunoSEQ multiplex PCR, the TCRdb table keeps only in-frame clones and is missing some. The table shows roughly 42,000 clones, with roughly 80% occurring only once. This sample comprised tumor tissue, obtained after IRX-2 immunotherapy. The receptor comes from a human donor with breast cancer. This chain joins TRBV7-1 and TRBJ2-3, with 8 bases that match TRBD2. TRBV7-1 is an ORF, with its function uncertain. The CDR3 is CASSPRLALRGDTQYF. CDR3 nucleotides: TGTGCCAGCAGCCCCCGACTAGCGCTTAGGGGAGATACGCAGTATTTT.